The 20 T cell receptor beta chains below all came from one sample that was sequenced in a study of blood T cell repertoires in COVID-19. TCRdb's table, derived via immunoSEQ multiplex PCR, lists solely in-frame clones and lacks some. The sample gives roughly 150,000 clones, 65% to 80% of which show up once; roughly 8.4% is in the top ten. Sequenced sample: peripheral blood. All receptors derive from a man aged 60 to 75 with acute or convalescent COVID-19.

The V call is TRBV7-3, the J call TRBJ2-3, with 12 bases fitting TRBD2. V shed 5 bases and J 4 bases; nucleotides not matched to a gene: 7. Germline loops: CDR1 SGHTA, CDR2 FQGTGA. This CDR3 contains 16 residues. DNA of the CDR3: TGTGCCAGCAGCGTATCGACTAGCGGGGGCGCAGATACGCAGTATTTT. This encodes CASSVSTSGGADTQYF.

This clone was recorded only once. This chain connects TRBV29-1 to TRBJ1-3; possible D gene TRBD1, 5 bases. The germline CDR1 and CDR2 sequences are SQVTM and ANQGSEA. The V end was cut by 7 bases, the J end by 2 bases, with 12 bases between. The CDR3 spans 13 residues. CDR3 region: CSATGTTGNTIYF. CDR3 DNA: TGCAGCGCTACCGGGACTACTGGAAACACCATATATTTT.

This chain joins TRBV9 and TRBJ2-7; 9 bases align to TRBD1. The CDR3 runs 14 residues. The junction had 2 bases not matched to a gene; V was cut back by 2 bases and J by 2 bases. Germline V lookup: CDR1 SGDLS, CDR2 YYNGEE. The CDR3 DNA follows: TGTGCCAGCAGCGTCGGACAGGGGCCCTACGAGCAGTACTTC. Translation gives CASSVGQGPYEQYF.

This chain uses TRBV18 with TRBJ2-1; 11 nucleotides agree with TRBD2. V lost 3 bases, J lost 8 bases, and 6 bases stayed unmatched. The CDR3 covers 15 residues. Germline V gene data show CDR1 as KGHSH and CDR2 as LQKENI. CDR3: CASSPLLAGGDEQFF. CDR3 coding DNA: TGTGCCAGCTCACCCCTCCTAGCGGGGGGCGATGAGCAGTTCTTC.

The chain links TRBV6-7 to TRBJ2-7, with a weak D call TRBD1 (6 bases). TRBV6-7 falls under the ORF class, with uncertain function. This CDR3 region has 13 residues. V was cut by 10 bases and J by 1 base, with 14 bases left in between. The CDR3 nucleotides are TGTGCCAAATCACAGGGTGAGTCCTACGAGCAGTACTTC. This translates into CAKSQGESYEQYF.

V and J are TRBV9 and TRBJ1-4; no reliable D call. The CDR3 contains 15 residues. The ends were cut back, 3 bases at V and 0 bases at J, with 9 bases in the middle. Germline V gene data show CDR1 as SGDLS and CDR2 as YYNGEE. As DNA, the CDR3 is TGTGCCAGCAGCGCGACTGTTTCAACTAATGAAAAACTGTTTTTT. This encodes CASSATVSTNEKLFF.

This chain uses TRBV10-1 with TRBJ2-5; possibly TRBD2 for D (6 bases). Germline-derived CDR1 and CDR2 are WNHNN and SYGVQD (reference sequence). V was cut by 6 bases and J by 4 bases, with 18 bases left in between. The CDR3 has 15 residues. This CDR3 is CASSPEYRRVETQYF. The CDR3, as DNA: TGCGCCAGCAGCCCAGAATACAGGAGGGTAGAGACCCAGTACTTC.

CDR3 amino acids: CASSDPGATETQYF. CDR3 bases: TGTGCCAGCAGTGATCCAGGGGCGACGGAGACCCAGTACTTC. The chain has TRBV25-1 and TRBJ2-5; TRBD1 is a possible D gene (6 bases). The CDR3 consists of 14 residues. The germline V and J ends were trimmed by 3 bases and 5 bases, with 13 bases remaining between them. The germline V gene has CDR1 MGHDK and CDR2 SYGVNS.

This clone ranks as medium-sized (0.01 to 0.1%). The V and J genes are TRBV9 and TRBJ1-3; 7 bases are shared with TRBD1. The germline V gene encodes CDR1 SGDLS and CDR2 YYNGEE. The CDR3 runs to 16 residues. With 3 bases clipped from V and 2 bases from J, the junction kept 8 bases outside the gene matches. CDR3 nucleotide sequence: TGTGCCAGCAGCGCCGGACAGGAACAACCTGGAAACACCATATATTTT. Its translation is CASSAGQEQPGNTIYF.

The V call is TRBV5-8, the J call TRBJ1-4; TRBD1 matches at 9 bases. The CDR3 covers 17 residues. V was clipped by 4 bases and J by 4 bases; unmatched bases: 11. The V gene's germline CDR1 is SGHTS and CDR2 YDEGEE. CDR3 DNA sequence: TGTGCCAGCAGCGGGGACAGGGAGGTTCCAATTAATGAAAAACTGTTTTTT. It codes for CASSGDREVPINEKLFF.

The chain employs TRBV12-5 and TRBJ1-1; possibly TRBD1 for D (6 bases). Germline values: CDR1 LGHNT, CDR2 FRNRAP. The CDR3 is made up of 14 amino acids. V gave up 5 bases and J gave up 3 bases, with 13 bases separating them. CDR3 DNA sequence: TGTGCTAGTGGTAAGGGGGATCGGGACACTGAAGCTTTCTTT. Protein: CASGKGDRDTEAFF. Based on the CDR3 plus reference TRBV12-5 and TRBJ1-1, the full variable domain is DARVTQTPRHKVTEMGQEVTMRCQPILGHNTVFWYRQTMMQGLELLAYFRNRAPLDDSGMPKDRFSAEMPDATLATLKIQPSEPRDSAVYFCASGKGDRDTEAFFGQGTRLTVV.

This clone turned up a few times. V is TRBV13 and J is TRBJ2-2, with 7 bases identical to TRBD1. There are 17 residues in the CDR3. Germline CDR1 PRHDT, CDR2 FYEKMQ (reference sequence). V was clipped by 5 bases and J by 4 bases; unmatched bases: 13. CDR3 DNA sequence: TGTGCCAGCAGCCCCACCCCTTCGACAGGGACCACCGGGGAGCTGTTTTTT. Translation gives CASSPTPSTGTTGELFF.

This clone was observed a few times. The rearrangement joins TRBV29-1 to TRBJ1-2; maybe TRBD1 (6 bases). V gave up 0 bases and J gave up 4 bases, with 9 bases separating them. The CDR3 consists of 13 residues. In germline, CDR1 is SQVTM, CDR2 ANQGSEA. The CDR3 reads CSVEEGDIYGYTF. Written as DNA, the CDR3 is TGCAGCGTTGAAGAGGGGGACATCTATGGCTACACCTTC.

The chain carries TRBV7-2 and TRBJ1-6; no firm D call. Per the germline V gene, CDR1 is SGHTA and CDR2 is FQGNSA. This CDR3 has 16 amino acids. Trimming stripped 5 bases from V and 0 bases from J, with 11 bases between. The CDR3 bases are TGTGCCAGCAGCCGCGAGCGGGTCTCCTATAATTCACCCCTCCACTTT. This encodes CASSRERVSYNSPLHF.

J is TRBJ2-1 and V is TRBV5-1; 7 nucleotides line up with TRBD2. The CDR3 length is 16 residues. Looked up from germline, CDR1 is SGHRS and CDR2 is YFSETQ. Trimming cost V 0 bases and J 2 bases; bases outside gene matches: 5. The CDR3: CASSLEWSGAYNEQFF. CDR3 DNA: TGCGCCAGCAGCTTGGAATGGAGCGGGGCCTACAATGAGCAGTTCTTC.

V gene TRBV6-5 combines with J gene TRBJ1-5; 7 nucleotides line up with TRBD1. Per germline, CDR1 MNHEY and CDR2 SVGAGI. V shed 10 bases, J shed 4 bases, and the junction held 7 bases outside the gene matches. CDR3 length equals 13 residues. CDR3: CATKSGGNQPQHF. The CDR3 region has the DNA TGTGCCACGAAATCAGGGGGAAATCAGCCCCAGCATTTT.

V and J are TRBV9 and TRBJ2-1; TRBD2 agrees at 10 bases. From germline, CDR1 is SGDLS and CDR2 YYNGEE. With V trimmed by 0 bases and J by 4 bases, 4 bases remained unmatched. This CDR3 has 16 residues. CDR3 loop: CASSVENSGGYNEQFF. As DNA, the CDR3 is TGTGCCAGCAGCGTAGAAAATAGCGGGGGGTACAATGAGCAGTTCTTC. The full variable domain, completed using reference TRBV9 and TRBJ2-1, is DSGVTQTPKHLITATGQRVTLRCSPRSGDLSVYWYQQSLDQGLQFLIQYYNGEERAKGNILERFSAQQFPDLHSELNLSSLELGDSALYFCASSVENSGGYNEQFFGPGTRLTVL.

This clone was found once. The V gene is TRBV9, the J gene TRBJ2-7; D call uncertain. Germline lookup yields CDR1 SGDLS and CDR2 YYNGEE. The CDR3 length is 14 residues. V shed 4 bases and J shed 3 bases, with 14 bases lying between them. CDR3 in amino acids: CASSPRQVLYEQYF. CDR3 coding DNA: TGTGCCAGCAGCCCCCGCCAGGTCCTCTACGAGCAGTACTTC.

This chain joins TRBV27 and TRBJ2-3; no firm D call. V lost 10 bases and J lost 0, with 8 bases in between. This CDR3 has 12 residues. Germline V lookup: CDR1 MNHEY, CDR2 SMNVEV (reference sequence). CDR3 nucleotide sequence: TGTGCCACGGAGTCTAGCACAGATACGCAGTATTTT. Its protein product is CATESSTDTQYF.

V gene TRBV5-1 combines with J gene TRBJ2-1; a weak D match, TRBD2 (7 bases). This CDR3 contains 16 residues. The V gene's germline CDR1 is SGHRS and CDR2 YFSETQ. V gave up 0 bases and J gave up 7 bases, with 17 bases separating them. The CDR3: CASSLAGGEGLNEQFF. CDR3 sequence (DNA): TGCGCCAGCAGCTTGGCGGGGGGCGAGGGGTTGAATGAGCAGTTCTTC.